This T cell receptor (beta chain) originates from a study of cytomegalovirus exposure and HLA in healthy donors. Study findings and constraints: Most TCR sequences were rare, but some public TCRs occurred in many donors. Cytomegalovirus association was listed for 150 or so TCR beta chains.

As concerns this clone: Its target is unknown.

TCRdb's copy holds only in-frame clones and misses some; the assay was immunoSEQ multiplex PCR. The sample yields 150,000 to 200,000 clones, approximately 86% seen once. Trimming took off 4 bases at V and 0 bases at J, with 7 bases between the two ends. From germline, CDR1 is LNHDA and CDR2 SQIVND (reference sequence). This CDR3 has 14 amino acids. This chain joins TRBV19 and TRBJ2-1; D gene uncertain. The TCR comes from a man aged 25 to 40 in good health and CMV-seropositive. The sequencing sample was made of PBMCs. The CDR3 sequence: CASSRIASYNEQFF. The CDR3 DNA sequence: TGTGCCAGTAGTAGAATAGCCTCCTACAATGAGCAGTTCTTC.